The text below deals with one T cell receptor beta chain. Its antigen is unknown. The data derive from a study of T cell responses to AZD1222 COVID-19 vaccine. The assay was immunoSEQ multiplex PCR, and TCRdb's table has in-frame clones only and misses some. The repertoire holds about 150,000 clones, with 80% to 90% as singletons. The trim removed 3 bases at V and 4 bases at J, leaving 7 bases unmatched. Looked up from germline, CDR1 is SGHKS and CDR2 is YYEKEE (reference sequence). The CDR3 spans 15 residues. Study conclusions and caveats: Donors were largely white British and mainly female; clonal diversity was possibly underestimated. At 160-218 and 743-854, vaccine-associated CD4 TCRs were dominant, and they spanned spike. Baseline seropositives among AZD1222 recipients totaled only 5 or 6.

This sample comprised peripheral blood, obtained after recovery from COVID-19. The V gene is TRBV5-5, the J gene TRBJ1-2, with TRBD1 identical over 9 bases. The sequence came from an adult who had recovered from COVID-19. CDR3 in amino acids: CASSWAGTGSYGYTF. CDR3 bases: TGTGCCAGCAGCTGGGCAGGGACAGGGAGCTATGGCTACACCTTC.